A single sample gave rise to the 20 T cell receptor beta chains below, sequenced in a study of molecular identifiers for immune sequencing clone quantification. TCRdb fed the PCR reads into MiXCR, producing one record per CDR3 protein. The table has 250,000 to 350,000 distinct CDR3 sequences, over 20% seen once. The sample was naive CD8+ T cells from blood, with Jurkat cell RNA spiked in. Stated subset: FACS-sorted CD8+CD4-CCR7+CD45RA+ naive T cells. The receptors derive from a human donor in good health. Some libraries in this study had Jurkat cell RNA spiked in.

This clonotype was seen at least ten times. The V and J genes are TRBV28 and TRBJ2-3; 13 bases align to TRBD2. The CDR3 totals 16 residues. The J segment lost 5 bases and the V segment lost 6 bases, leaving 8 bases of the junction unmatched. CDR1 is MDHEN, CDR2 SYDVKM, per germline. The DNA of the CDR3 is TGTGCCAGCAGCTCCGGACTAGCGGGAGATGAAGATACGCAGTATTTT. Translating it yields CASSSGLAGDEDTQYF.

Regarding this clonotype: This could be a read error, since a much larger clone is one nucleotide away. The rearrangement joins TRBV6-5 to TRBJ2-3; 9 positions agree with TRBD1. J gave up 4 bases and V 8 bases, and 13 bases lay outside the gene matches. The CDR3 loop spans 16 amino acids. Germline V gene data show CDR1 as MNHEY and CDR2 as SVGAGI. CDR3 region: CASGDWTGVPPDTQYF. The CDR3 region has the DNA TGTGCCAGCGGTGACTGGACAGGGGTTCCGCCAGATACGCAGTATTTT.

The chain has TRBV7-9 and TRBJ1-1; D gene unclear. The germline CDR1 and CDR2 sequences are SEHNR and FQNEAQ (reference sequence). The CDR3 loop spans 15 amino acids. Trimming took 5 bases from V and 3 from J, leaving 16 bases between them. In DNA form, the CDR3 reads TGTGCCAGCAGCGTTAACCCCCCCACGGACACTGAAGCTTTCTTT. Protein: CASSVNPPTDTEAFF.

This clonotype has a single count. A much bigger clone sits one base away, suggesting this may be a read error. The chain recombines TRBV5-1 with TRBJ2-3; D is perhaps TRBD2 (6 bases). The V gene lost 4 bases and the J gene lost 6 bases, with 21 bases spanning the gap. CDR3 length: 16 amino acids. Germline CDR1 is SGHRS and CDR2 is YFSETQ. CDR3 sequence: CASSQALARAADTQYF. The CDR3 DNA reads as TGCGCCAGCAGCCAAGCCCTAGCGAGAGCGGCGGATACGCAGTATTTT.

At least ten counts were recorded for this clonotype. The chain joins TRBV6-2 or TRBV6-3 to TRBJ2-2, with no clear D. Trimming removed 2 bases from V and 6 bases from J, with 4 bases in between. This CDR3 region has 12 residues. Germline V CDR1 and CDR2: MNHEY, SVGEGT. CDR3 DNA sequence: TGTGCCAGCAGTTACGGAGCCGGGGAGCTGTTTTTT. Its translation is CASSYGAGELFF.

This clonotype was picked up many times. This rearrangement joins TRBV7-8 to TRBJ2-5, with D possibly matching TRBD1 (6 bases). This CDR3 has 14 amino acids. Trimming removed 1 base from V and 5 bases from J, with 11 bases in between. The germline CDR1 and CDR2 sequences are SGHVS and FQNEAQ. CDR3 in DNA: TGTGCCAGCAGCTTAGTGTCAGGGGTCGAGACCCAGTACTTC. It encodes CASSLVSGVETQYF.

This chain joins TRBV4-1 and TRBJ1-1; 9 bases align to TRBD1. Losses at the gene ends were 5 bases for V and 5 bases for J; bases not matched to a gene: 15. This CDR3 comprises 17 residues. In germline, CDR1 is MGHRA, CDR2 YSYEKL. The CDR3 spells CASSWTGAHVGKTEAFF. The CDR3 nucleotides read TGCGCCAGCAGCTGGACAGGGGCGCACGTTGGGAAAACTGAAGCTTTCTTT.

This clonotype was counted many times. This chain uses TRBV4-3 with TRBJ2-7, with D possibly being TRBD2 (5 bases). Germline loops: CDR1 LGHNA, CDR2 YSLEER. The V gene lost 1 base and the J gene lost 6 bases, with 16 bases spanning the gap. The CDR3 sequence is 15 residues long. The CDR3 bases are TGCGCCAGCAGCCAAGGGGCGGAGGCACTGGGCGAGCAGTACTTC. It yields the protein CASSQGAEALGEQYF.

This clonotype was found many times. The V call is TRBV6-5, the J call TRBJ2-5; TRBD2 matches 7 bases. The CDR3 totals 12 residues. The ends lost 6 bases at V and 4 bases at J; junction bases unmatched: 2. From germline, CDR1 is MNHEY and CDR2 SVGAGI. The CDR3 loop reads CASRAGIETQYF. Here the CDR3 DNA reads TGTGCCAGCAGAGCGGGGATAGAGACCCAGTACTTC.

The rearrangement joins TRBV4-3 to TRBJ1-3; the D gene is possibly TRBD1 (5 bases). The CDR3 totals 16 residues. Trimming took off 0 bases at V and 2 bases at J, with 11 bases between the two ends. In germline, CDR1 is LGHNA, CDR2 YSLEER. CDR3 amino acids: CASSQDAAGPGNTIYF. The CDR3 DNA reads TGCGCCAGCAGCCAAGATGCGGCAGGGCCTGGAAACACCATATATTTT.

Details on this clonotype: The germline gene is not matched at one end of the junction; a read error may be the cause. The V and J genes are TRBV11-2 and TRBJ2-5, with 8 positions matching TRBD1. Per the germline V gene, CDR1 is SGHAT and CDR2 is FQNNGV. The CDR3 loop spans 16 amino acids. CDR3 sequence: CASGLGQAQNQETQYF. DNA for the CDR3: TGTGCCAGCGGCTTGGGACAGGCCCAAAACCAAGAGACCCAGTACTTC.

This clonotype was seen a few times. The chain carries TRBV5-8 and TRBJ1-1, with D maybe TRBD1 (5 bases). The CDR3 consists of 12 residues. Germline CDR1 and CDR2: SGHTS and YDEGEE. The V end lost 2 bases, the J end lost 7 bases, and 9 bases lay between the germline ends. CDR3 DNA sequence: TGTGCCAGCAGCTTTAGAGACAGTGAAGCTTTCTTT. Its translation: CASSFRDSEAFF.

Notes on this clonotype: This clone may be a read error of a much larger clone one base away. The rearrangement links TRBV6-2 or TRBV6-3 to TRBJ2-3; tentative D call: TRBD2 (5 bases). Germline-derived CDR1 and CDR2 are MNHEY and SVGEGT. The CDR3 contains 11 residues. DNA of the CDR3: TGTGTCAGCAGTTACCCGGGGACGCAGTATTTT. The encoded protein is CVSSYPGTQYF.

This clonotype was seen at least ten times. The V call is TRBV5-1, the J call TRBJ2-7, with D possibly being TRBD1 (6 bases). This CDR3 is built from 11 residues. Trimming removed 9 bases from V and 6 bases from J, with 13 bases in between. CDR1 is SGHRS and CDR2 is YFSETQ in the germline V gene. The CDR3 protein is CATEIGGEQYF. CDR3 DNA: TGCGCCACTGAAATAGGGGGCGAGCAGTACTTC.

A few counts support this clonotype. The chain employs TRBV7-9 and TRBJ2-7, with D unresolved. The germline V and J ends were trimmed by 0 bases and 2 bases, with 5 bases remaining between them. This CDR3 spans 13 amino acids. Germline CDR1 SEHNR, CDR2 FQNEAQ (reference sequence). This CDR3 is CASSLASTYEQYF. The DNA of the CDR3 is TGTGCCAGCAGCTTAGCATCTACCTACGAGCAGTACTTC. Supplemented by reference TRBV7-9 and TRBJ2-7, the full variable domain reads DTGVSQNPRHKITKRGQNVTFRCDPISEHNRLYWYRQTLGQGPEFLTYFQNEAQLEKSRLLSDRFSAERPKGSFSTLEIQRTEQGDSAMYLCASSLASTYEQYFGPGTRLTVT.

The table lists this clonotype with a few counts. The chain is built from TRBV7-8 and TRBJ2-5; D may be TRBD1 (6 bases). Germline V lookup: CDR1 SGHVS, CDR2 FQNEAQ. The CDR3 runs 16 residues. Trimming took off 3 bases at V and 5 bases at J, with 19 bases between the two ends. CDR3 coding DNA: TGTGCCAGCAGCTTTCCCCTCCCACGGACAGTCGAGACCCAGTACTTC. Amino acid sequence: CASSFPLPRTVETQYF.

This clonotype was seen many times. V gene TRBV12-3 or TRBV12-4 combines with J gene TRBJ2-2; D tentatively fits TRBD1 or TRBD2 (5 bases each). V lost 6 bases and J 6 bases, leaving 14 bases between the germline ends. The CDR3 is made up of 14 amino acids. The CDR3 DNA reads as TGTGCCAGCAGGGGGACCTTAGGGCCCGGGGAGCTGTTTTTT. It codes for CASRGTLGPGELFF.

This clonotype was recorded once. With a much larger clone just one base away, this may be a read error. This chain uses TRBV7-9 with TRBJ2-3; TRBD1 matches 10 bases. Germline V gives CDR1 SEHNR, CDR2 FQNEAQ (reference sequence). The CDR3 covers 14 residues. CDR3 region: CASSEGQGTGTQYF. The CDR3 DNA sequence: TGTGCCAGCAGCGAGGGACAGGGGACAGGTACGCAGTATTTT.

In this sample, this clonotype turned up a few times. The chain combines TRBV4-1 with TRBJ1-2; 7 nucleotides match TRBD1. The J segment lost 1 base and the V segment lost 2 bases, leaving 4 bases of the junction unmatched. The germline V gene encodes CDR1 MGHRA and CDR2 YSYEKL. The CDR3 length is 15 residues. The chain's CDR3 is CASSQTTGVNYGYTF. Written as DNA, the CDR3 is TGCGCCAGCAGCCAAACTACAGGGGTTAACTATGGCTACACCTTC.

At least ten counts were recorded for this clonotype. The chain uses TRBV5-6 and TRBJ2-7, with TRBD2 matching 9 bases. The V segment lost 0 bases and the J segment 5 bases; nucleotides outside the gene matches: 12. The CDR3 runs to 17 residues. The germline V gene has CDR1 SGHDT and CDR2 YYEEEE. CDR3 in amino acids: CASSLVQREVPPDEQYF. CDR3 nucleotide sequence: TGTGCCAGCAGCTTGGTGCAGCGGGAGGTCCCTCCCGACGAGCAGTACTTC.